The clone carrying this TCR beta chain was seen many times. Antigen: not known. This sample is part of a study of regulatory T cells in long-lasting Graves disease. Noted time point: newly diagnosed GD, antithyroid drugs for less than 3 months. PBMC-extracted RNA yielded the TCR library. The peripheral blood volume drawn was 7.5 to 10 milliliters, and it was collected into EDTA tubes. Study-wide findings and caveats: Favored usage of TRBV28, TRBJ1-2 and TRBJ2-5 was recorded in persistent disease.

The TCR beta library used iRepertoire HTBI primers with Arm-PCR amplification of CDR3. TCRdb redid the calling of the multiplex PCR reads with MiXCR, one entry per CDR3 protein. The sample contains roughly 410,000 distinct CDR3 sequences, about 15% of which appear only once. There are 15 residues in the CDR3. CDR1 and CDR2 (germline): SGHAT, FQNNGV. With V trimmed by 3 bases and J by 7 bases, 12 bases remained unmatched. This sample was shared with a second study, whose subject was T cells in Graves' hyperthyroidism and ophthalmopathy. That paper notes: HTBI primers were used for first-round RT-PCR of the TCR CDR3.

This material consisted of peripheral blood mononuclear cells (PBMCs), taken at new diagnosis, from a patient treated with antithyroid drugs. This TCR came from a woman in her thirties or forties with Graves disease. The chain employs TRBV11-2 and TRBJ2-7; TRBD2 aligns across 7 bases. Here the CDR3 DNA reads TGTGCCAGCAGCTTTCGGGACTATGGACCGGGAGAGCAGTACTTC. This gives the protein CASSFRDYGPGEQYF.